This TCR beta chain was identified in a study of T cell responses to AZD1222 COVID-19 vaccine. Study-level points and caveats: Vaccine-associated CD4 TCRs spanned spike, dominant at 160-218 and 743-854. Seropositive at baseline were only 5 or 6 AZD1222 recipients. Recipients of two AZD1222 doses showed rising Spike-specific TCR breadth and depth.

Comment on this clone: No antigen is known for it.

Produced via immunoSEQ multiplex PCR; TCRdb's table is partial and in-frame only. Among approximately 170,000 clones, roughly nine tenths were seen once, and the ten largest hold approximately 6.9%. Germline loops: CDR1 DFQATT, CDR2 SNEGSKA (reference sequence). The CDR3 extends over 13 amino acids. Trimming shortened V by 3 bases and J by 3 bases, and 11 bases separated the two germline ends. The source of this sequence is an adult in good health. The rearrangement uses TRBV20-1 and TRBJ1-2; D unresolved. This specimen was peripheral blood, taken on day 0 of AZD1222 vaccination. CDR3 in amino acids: CSASLREDYGYTF. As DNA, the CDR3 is TGCAGTGCTAGTCTGAGGGAGGACTATGGCTACACCTTC.